The 15 T cell receptor beta chains in this list originate from one sample, sequenced in a study of CD8 T cells in Susac syndrome (dated by TCRdb to about 2019). Library construction relied on the immunoSEQ multiplex PCR assay. RNA was extracted with the RNeasy kit and about 0.5 to 1 ug was reverse transcribed using random hexamers. TCRdb redid the processing of the public reads, applying fastp at Q25 and MiXCR, and retained in-frame beta chains. Each entry is one CDR3 protein sequence, shown with its most common DNA and genes. The sample includes about 140,000 distinct CDR3 sequences, with 95% observed a single time. The ten biggest clones cover roughly 0.14% of the sample. What was sequenced was CD4+ T cells from PBMCs. Source of these receptors: a human donor with Susac syndrome.

The J gene is TRBJ1-2, the V gene TRBV20-1; D remains unclear. Trimming pared 3 bases from V and 5 bases from J, leaving 7 bases between. The germline V gene has CDR1 DFQATT and CDR2 SNEGSKA (reference sequence). The CDR3 is 11 amino acids. CDR3 bases: TGCAGTGCTAGTTCAGTTTATGGCTACACCTTC. Its protein is CSASSVYGYTF.

This chain links TRBV20-1 with TRBJ2-1, with 12 positions matching TRBD2. The V segment lost 6 bases and the J segment 7 bases; nucleotides outside the gene matches: 7. From germline, CDR1 is DFQATT and CDR2 SNEGSKA (reference sequence). The CDR3 is 14 amino acids. In DNA, the CDR3 is TGCAGTGCCTCAACCGGGACTAGCGGGAATGAGCAGTTCTTC. Its translation: CSASTGTSGNEQFF.

This clonotype was found once. The J gene is TRBJ1-6, the V gene TRBV29-1, with TRBD1 identical over 8 bases. Per germline, CDR1 SQVTM and CDR2 ANQGSEA. The CDR3 spans 15 residues. V dropped 6 bases and J dropped 0; count of bases not matched to a gene: 4. The CDR3 spells CSVRTGSSYNSPLHF. The CDR3 bases are TGCAGCGTCCGGACAGGGAGCTCCTATAATTCACCCCTCCACTTT.

This chain uses TRBV13 with TRBJ2-2, with D tentatively TRBD1 (6 bases). The CDR3 length is 15 residues. V was cut by 7 bases and J by 3 bases, with 15 bases left in between. Germline V gene data show CDR1 as PRHDT and CDR2 as FYEKMQ (reference sequence). CDR3 region: CASITQGIDTGELFF. For the CDR3, the DNA is TGTGCCAGCATAACCCAGGGGATCGACACCGGGGAGCTGTTTTTT. The entire variable domain, with the rest obtained from reference TRBV13 and TRBJ2-2, is as follows: AAGVIQSPRHLIKEKRETATLKCYPIPRHDTVYWYQQGPGQDPQFLISFYEKMQSDKGSIPDRFSAQQFSDYHSELNMSSLELGDSALYFCASITQGIDTGELFFGEGSRLTVL.

This rearrangement joins TRBV28 to TRBJ1-6, with TRBD1 matching 7 bases. This CDR3 has 15 amino acids. Germline V gene lookup returns CDR1 MDHEN and CDR2 SYDVKM. V dropped 5 bases and J dropped 9; count of bases not matched to a gene: 10. CDR3 amino acids: CASSPLNNRGSPLHF. In nucleotides, the CDR3 is TGTGCCAGCAGTCCGCTAAATAACAGGGGTTCACCCCTCCACTTT.

This clonotype was picked up one time. The J gene is TRBJ2-3, the V gene TRBV24-1; D gene unclear. V was clipped by 3 bases and J by 1 base, with 13 bases between them. This CDR3 comprises 16 residues. Per the germline V gene, CDR1 is KGHDR and CDR2 is SFDVKD. The CDR3 DNA reads TGTGCCACCAGTGATGGTGGGAACTTCGGCACAGATACGCAGTATTTT. Amino acid sequence: CATSDGGNFGTDTQYF.

This chain connects TRBV5-1 to TRBJ1-6, with 11 bases lining up with TRBD1. The germline V gene encodes CDR1 SGHRS and CDR2 YFSETQ. Unmatched junction bases numbered 3, after V lost 2 bases and J lost 8 bases. The CDR3 is 15 residues long. The CDR3 DNA follows: TGCGCCAGCAGCTTTGGGGACAGGGGGGATTCACCCCTCCACTTT. It encodes CASSFGDRGDSPLHF.

V is TRBV4-1 and J is TRBJ1-1, with D possibly matching TRBD1 (6 bases). The CDR3 extends over 13 amino acids. In germline, CDR1 is MGHRA, CDR2 YSYEKL. The germline V and J ends were trimmed by 7 bases and 4 bases, with 13 bases remaining between them. CDR3 bases: TGCGCCAGCAACTCAGGGGTGGCCACTGAAGCTTTCTTT. Translating gives CASNSGVATEAFF.

This chain joins TRBV12-3 or TRBV12-4 and TRBJ2-1; a weak D match, TRBD2 (5 bases). Deletions cut 7 bases from V and 6 bases from J, with 7 bases between. The CDR3 runs 11 residues. The CDR3 region has the DNA TGTGCCAGCACCCGGGGCAATGAGCAGTTCTTC. Protein product: CASTRGNEQFF.

V usage is TRBV20-1 and J usage is TRBJ2-1; 9 bases line up with TRBD1. The CDR3 runs 15 residues. With 3 bases clipped from V and 7 bases from J, the junction kept 10 bases outside the gene matches. Per the germline V gene, CDR1 is DFQATT and CDR2 is SNEGSKA (reference sequence). This CDR3 reads CSARPGTGSQNEQFF. The CDR3 bases are TGCAGTGCTAGGCCCGGGACAGGGTCGCAGAATGAGCAGTTCTTC.

V is TRBV30 and J is TRBJ1-2, with D maybe TRBD1 (6 bases). CDR1 GTSNPN and CDR2 SVGIG come from the germline V gene (reference sequence). The V and J ends lost 0 bases and 4 bases respectively, with 18 bases between them. The length of the CDR3 is 16 residues. For the CDR3, the DNA is TGTGCCTGGAGTGTACCCCGTGGCAGGGGATCCTATGGCTACACCTTC. As protein: CAWSVPRGRGSYGYTF.

This chain joins TRBV24-1 and TRBJ2-5, with TRBD1 identical over 7 bases. J gave up 2 bases and V 9 bases, and 5 bases lay outside the gene matches. This CDR3 comprises 13 residues. Per germline, CDR1 KGHDR and CDR2 SFDVKD. CDR3 DNA: TGTGCCACCTCGACAGGGAGACAAGAGACCCAGTACTTC. The encoded protein is CATSTGRQETQYF.

This chain's CDR3 is CSVSSGGYNEQFF. CDR3 nucleotides: TGCAGCGTTTCTAGCGGGGGATACAATGAGCAGTTCTTC. The J gene is TRBJ2-1, the V gene TRBV29-1; the match to TRBD2 covers 10 bases. J lost 4 bases, V lost 5 bases, and 2 bases had no gene match. The CDR3 extends over 13 amino acids. Per germline, CDR1 SQVTM and CDR2 ANQGSEA.

The V call is TRBV11-2, the J call TRBJ1-2; D is ambiguous. CDR1 is SGHAT and CDR2 is FQNNGV in the germline V gene. CDR3 length: 13 residues. Trimming left V 3 bases short and J 3 bases short, with 8 bases between. As DNA, the CDR3 is TGTGCCAGCAGCTTCACCGAAGACTATGGCTACACCTTC. It specifies CASSFTEDYGYTF. The full variable domain, completed using reference TRBV11-2 and TRBJ1-2, is EAGVAQSPRYKIIEKRQSVAFWCNPISGHATLYWYQQILGQGPKLLIQFQNNGVVDDSQLPKDRFSAERLKGVDSTLKIQPAKLEDSAVYLCASSFTEDYGYTFGSGTRLTVV.

The chain joins TRBV12-5 to TRBJ2-1; no definite D call. Deletions cut 1 base from V and 7 bases from J, with 2 bases between. This CDR3 is built from 11 residues. Germline CDR1 and CDR2: LGHNT and FRNRAP. The CDR3, as DNA: TGTGCTAGTGGTTTGGGGAATGAGCAGTTCTTC. Its translation: CASGLGNEQFF.